A selection of T cell receptor beta chains follows, all from one sample in a study of blood T cell repertoires in COVID-19. Using immunoSEQ multiplex PCR, the repertoire was profiled, and TCRdb retains in-frame clones only, with some absent. The data contain about 38,000 clones, over 80% of them seen just once; the ten biggest clones take up roughly 5.2%. The sequencing input was peripheral blood. Every receptor here comes from a man aged 50-60 years with active COVID-19. The CDR3 runs from the conserved cysteine through the conserved F or W. The D gene is left open where the match is weak. Size tells how often a clone was seen (once, few, many) or the class of an expanded clone, and some rows leave it out.

clone_size j_call d_call v_call cdr3_aa cdr3_nt
- TRBJ1-4 - TRBV29-1 CSVLAQGEKLFF TGCAGCGTTCTGGCTCAGGGTGAAAAACTGTTTTTT
once TRBJ2-5 TRBD1 TRBV5-1 CASSLDGTDTETQYF TGCGCCAGCAGCTTGGATGGGACAGACACAGAGACCCAGTACTTC
- TRBJ1-1 - TRBV5-1 CASSPPAGQLNTEAFF TGCGCCAGCAGCCCCCCCGCTGGACAGCTGAACACTGAAGCTTTCTTT
- TRBJ2-5 - TRBV24-1 CATSDHGDPGDQETQYF TGTGCCACCAGTGACCATGGGGACCCGGGAGACCAAGAGACCCAGTACTTC
- TRBJ1-2 - TRBV3-1/TRBV3-2 CASSPPRGANDGYTF TGTGCCAGCAGCCCCCCCAGGGGCGCGAACGATGGCTACACCTTC
- TRBJ2-1 TRBD2 TRBV27 CASSTYPGTRDNEQFF TGTGCCAGCAGTACATACCCGGGGACTAGAGACAATGAGCAGTTCTTC
once TRBJ2-1 - TRBV11-3 CASSKTSSYNEQFF TGTGCCAGCTCTAAAACTAGTTCCTACAATGAGCAGTTCTTC
- TRBJ2-2 TRBD1 TRBV11-3 CASSLVGQGFGELFF TGTGCCAGCAGCTTAGTCGGACAGGGGTTCGGGGAGCTGTTTTTT
- TRBJ1-3 TRBD1 TRBV14 CASSAGTAGNTIYF TGTGCCAGCAGCGCGGGGACAGCTGGAAACACCATATATTTT
- TRBJ1-5 - TRBV2 CASSQGGQPQHF TGTGCCAGCAGTCAGGGTGGGCAGCCCCAGCATTTT
- TRBJ2-5 - TRBV11-3 CASSLGIRAEMNQETQYF TGTGCCAGCAGCTTAGGAATCAGGGCGGAGATGAACCAAGAGACCCAGTACTTC
- TRBJ2-5 TRBD1 TRBV5-4 CASRRTGATQETQYF TGTGCCAGTCGTAGGACAGGGGCAACTCAAGAGACCCAGTACTTC
- TRBJ2-7 TRBD2 TRBV2 CASSVLAGGTEQYF TGTGCCAGCAGTGTACTAGCGGGGGGCACAGAGCAGTACTTC
- TRBJ2-5 - TRBV19 CASSMGQQETQYF TGTGCCAGTAGTATGGGCCAGCAAGAGACCCAGTACTTC
- TRBJ1-2 - TRBV9 CASSWGDEYGYTF TGTGCCAGCAGTTGGGGGGACGAGTATGGCTACACCTTC
- TRBJ2-2 - TRBV15 CATSRDRKRYRVSTGELFF TGTGCCACCAGCAGAGACCGTAAGCGTTACAGGGTCAGCACCGGGGAGCTGTTTTTT
- TRBJ2-2 TRBD2 TRBV5-1 CASTPGGPDTGELFF TGCGCCAGCACCCCGGGGGGTCCGGACACCGGGGAGCTGTTTTTT
- TRBJ1-6 TRBD1 TRBV6-5 CASRVGQAGNSPLHF TGTGCCAGCAGGGTTGGACAGGCGGGGAATTCACCCCTCCACTTT
- TRBJ1-1 TRBD1 TRBV3-1/TRBV3-2 CASSPIGLQGAEAFF TGTGCCAGCAGCCCAATCGGCTTACAGGGGGCGGAAGCTTTCTTT
- TRBJ1-3 - TRBV10-1 CASSYGNTIYF TGCGCCAGCAGCTATGGAAACACCATATATTTT
- TRBJ1-2 - TRBV10-3 CAISEGSGDDYGYTF TGTGCCATCAGTGAGGGATCGGGGGACGACTATGGCTACACCTTC
- TRBJ2-2 TRBD2 TRBV4-3 CASSQDSGLEAGELFF TGCGCCAGCAGCCAAGATTCGGGACTAGAGGCCGGGGAGCTGTTTTTT
- TRBJ2-2 TRBD2 TRBV2 CASREGTSGAGELFF TGTGCCAGCAGGGAAGGGACTAGCGGGGCCGGGGAGCTGTTTTTT
- TRBJ2-1 TRBD1 TRBV6-5 CASSSQGARYNEQFF TGTGCCAGCAGTTCCCAGGGGGCCCGTTACAATGAGCAGTTCTTC
- TRBJ2-2 TRBD2 TRBV10-2 CASRTAGVIGELFF TGCGCCAGCAGGACAGCGGGGGTAATCGGGGAGCTGTTTTTT
- TRBJ1-4 - TRBV7-2 CASSPQAHGEKLFF TGTGCCAGCAGCCCGCAGGCCCACGGTGAAAAACTGTTTTTT
- TRBJ2-7 TRBD2 TRBV9 CASSVGLAGGRYEQYF TGTGCCAGCAGCGTAGGGCTAGCGGGGGGGCGCTACGAGCAGTACTTC
few TRBJ1-6 - TRBV28 CASSPPGGYNSPLHF TGTGCCAGCAGTCCCCCCGGCGGGTATAATTCACCCCTCCACTTT
- TRBJ2-3 - TRBV12-3/TRBV12-4 CASSLTDTQYF TGTGCCAGCTCACTCACAGATACGCAGTATTTT
- TRBJ1-2 - TRBV28 CASSLTGYGYTF TGTGCCAGCAGTTTGACAGGTTATGGCTACACCTTC
- TRBJ1-1 - TRBV2 CASSVQGEAFF TGTGCCAGCAGTGTGCAGGGAGAAGCTTTCTTT
once TRBJ1-2 - TRBV28 CASSLAQGSGYTF TGTGCCAGCAGTTTGGCCCAGGGTTCTGGCTACACCTTC
- TRBJ2-5 - TRBV7-8 CASSLSRLGGTQYF TGTGCCAGCAGCTTATCCCGACTCGGGGGGACCCAGTACTTC
- TRBJ2-7 TRBD2 TRBV5-4 CASRYGLAEYEQYF TGTGCCAGCAGATATGGACTAGCTGAGTACGAGCAGTACTTC
- TRBJ2-1 - TRBV18 CASSPPDLAFAFEEQFF TGTGCCAGCTCACCACCGGACTTGGCCTTTGCGTTTGAAGAGCAGTTCTTC
few TRBJ1-5 - TRBV7-9 CASSLGAGDQPQHF TGTGCCAGCAGCTTAGGGGCAGGTGATCAGCCCCAGCATTTT
- TRBJ2-7 - TRBV5-1 CASSGGTVYEQYF TGCGCCAGCAGCGGGGGGACAGTTTACGAGCAGTACTTC
- TRBJ2-3 - TRBV18 CASSPPAEPDTQYF TGTGCCAGCTCACCACCCGCTGAGCCAGATACGCAGTATTTT
once TRBJ2-3 TRBD2 TRBV11-2 CASSLKPTIAGGPDTQYF TGTGCCAGCAGCTTAAAGCCCACGATAGCGGGGGGTCCGGATACGCAGTATTTT
few TRBJ1-1 TRBD1 TRBV7-2 CASSLRTGLNTEAFF TGTGCCAGCAGCCTCAGGACAGGGCTGAACACTGAAGCTTTCTTT
- TRBJ2-3 - TRBV15 CATSRGPGGSTDTQYF TGTGCCACCAGCAGAGGACCGGGCGGGAGCACAGATACGCAGTATTTT
- TRBJ2-7 - TRBV10-3 CAIRGGPPGEQYF TGTGCCATCAGGGGGGGACCGCCTGGCGAGCAGTACTTC
- TRBJ2-7 - TRBV4-1 CASSQDRGSYEQYF TGCGCCAGCAGCCAAGATAGGGGATCCTACGAGCAGTACTTC
few TRBJ2-7 TRBD1 TRBV6-6 CASRFGQGVYEQYF TGTGCCAGCAGGTTCGGACAGGGAGTATACGAGCAGTACTTC
few TRBJ2-1 - TRBV27 CASSLGGQQRNEQFF TGTGCCAGCAGTTTAGGGGGCCAACAGAGGAATGAGCAGTTCTTC
- TRBJ2-2 - TRBV5-4 CASSRGRENTGELFF TGTGCCAGCAGCCGTGGGCGGGAGAACACCGGGGAGCTGTTTTTT
- TRBJ2-2 TRBD2 TRBV4-1 CASSQAYMGLGNTGELFF TGCGCCAGCAGCCAAGCGTATATGGGACTAGGGAACACCGGGGAGCTGTTTTTT
- TRBJ2-7 - TRBV11-2 CASSWGTGHYEQYF TGTGCCAGCAGCTGGGGAACAGGGCACTACGAGCAGTACTTC
- TRBJ2-7 TRBD2 TRBV6-6 CASSLSSGRGITYEQYF TGTGCCAGCAGTCTTTCTAGTGGGCGGGGGATAACCTACGAGCAGTACTTC
- TRBJ2-1 - TRBV6-5 CASSNDGENYNEQFF TGTGCCAGCAGCAACGACGGGGAAAACTACAATGAGCAGTTCTTC
few TRBJ1-1 TRBD1 TRBV9 CASSGGQGRDTEAFF TGTGCCAGCAGCGGAGGACAGGGAAGGGACACTGAAGCTTTCTTT
- TRBJ2-2 - TRBV19 CASSIEGAGGNGELFF TGTGCCAGTAGTATAGAAGGGGCTGGAGGGAATGGGGAGCTGTTTTTT
- TRBJ1-4 - TRBV19 CASSIQAARNNEKLFF TGTGCCAGTAGTATTCAAGCGGCGCGGAATAATGAAAAACTGTTTTTT
- TRBJ2-7 TRBD1 TRBV15 CATSSRTGSEQYF TGTGCCACCAGCTCTCGGACAGGGTCCGAGCAGTACTTC
- TRBJ2-1 - TRBV24-1 CATSDFSTDSSYNEQFF TGTGCCACCAGTGATTTTAGTACCGATAGCTCCTACAATGAGCAGTTCTTC
- TRBJ2-7 TRBD2 TRBV10-1 CASSVASGAQQYF TGCGCCAGCAGTGTGGCTAGCGGGGCACAGCAGTACTTC
- TRBJ2-7 - TRBV27 CASSSSYYEQYF TGTGCCAGCAGCTCCTCCTACTACGAGCAGTACTTC
- TRBJ2-7 - TRBV4-1 CASSQAQSYEQYF TGCGCCAGCAGCCAAGCACAGAGCTACGAGCAGTACTTC
- TRBJ2-5 - TRBV6-1 CASSDLRTPETQYF TGTGCCAGCAGTGATTTGCGAACTCCAGAGACCCAGTACTTC
- TRBJ1-1 TRBD1 TRBV5-5 CASSLKPGQGRNTEAFF TGTGCCAGCAGCTTGAAACCGGGACAGGGAAGAAACACTGAAGCTTTCTTT